This T cell receptor (beta chain) was observed in a study of blood T cell repertoires in COVID-19. Libraries were prepared by immunoSEQ multiplex PCR; TCRdb keeps only in-frame clonotypes and omits some of them. The sample records 150,000 to 200,000 clones, 75% to 80% being singletons. The CDR3 is 14 amino acids. Germline V gene lookup returns CDR1 SGHRS and CDR2 YFSETQ. V was trimmed by 4 bases and J by 0 bases, leaving 9 bases between them. The sample comprised peripheral blood. V and J are TRBV5-1 and TRBJ2-3, with D hard to call. The source of this sequence is a woman in her 70s with acute or convalescent COVID-19. CDR3 sequence reads: CASSPEFSTDTQYF. The CDR3 nucleotides read TGCGCCAGCAGCCCCGAGTTTAGCACAGATACGCAGTATTTT.